This TCR beta chain originates from a study of a mutant IDH1 vaccine in newly diagnosed glioma. Study details: Investigators started vaccination 4-6 weeks after radiotherapy alone, or with temozolomide cycles. It was radiotherapy, temozolomide, or both that patients received previously, with most receiving both. Regarding the study as a whole: Of all patients, roughly 93% showed vaccine-induced immune responses.

To note about this clone: Its antigen is as yet unknown.

Sample time point: week 47, end of study. Each vaccine dose was 300 ug of mutant IDH1 20-mer peptide, with topical imiquimod. This CDR3 is built from 14 residues. The germline CDR1 and CDR2 sequences are MDHEN and SYDVKM. The trim removed 8 bases at V and 4 bases at J, leaving 3 bases unmatched. Some clones are missing from TCRdb's copy, which holds only in-frame ones; the method was immunoSEQ multiplex PCR. The sample has tens of thousands of clones, roughly four fifths seen once. The receptor comes from a young man with glioma. Sequencing was performed on PBMCs, taken from a glioma patient whose treatment included an IDH1 peptide vaccine. This chain joins TRBV28 and TRBJ2-1; 12 bases are a match to TRBD2. The CDR3 DNA follows: TGTGCCAGCGAGACTAGCGGGGGATACAATGAGCAGTTCTTC. It is translated as CASETSGGYNEQFF.